These T cell receptor beta chains were read from a single sample in a study of T cells of healthy individuals. TCRdb redid the calling of the 5' RACE reads with MiXCR, one entry per CDR3 protein. This table holds some 69,000 distinct CDR3 sequences, under 20% found once. The source is a human donor in good health. CDR3s include the opening cysteine and the closing phenylalanine or tryptophan. D genes are given only for firm matches. Some rows mark clone size as missing; the rest say once, few, many or name a class of expanded clone.

cdr3_length j_call d_call clone_size v_call cdr3_aa cdr3_nt
13 TRBJ2-3 - - TRBV7-9 CASSLGLRDTQYF TGTGCCAGCAGCTTAGGTCTGAGAGATACGCAGTATTTT
13 TRBJ2-3 - - TRBV20-1 CSASGGVTDTQYF TGCAGTGCTAGCGGCGGGGTCACAGATACGCAGTATTTT
12 TRBJ1-4 - many TRBV4-1 CASSQAREKLFF TGCGCCAGCAGCCAGGCGAGGGAAAAACTGTTTTTT
15 TRBJ2-1 - - TRBV6-5 CASSYGTAPYNEQFF TGTGCCAGCAGTTACGGGACTGCACCCTACAATGAGCAGTTCTTC
15 TRBJ2-1 TRBD1 few TRBV7-2 CASSSRDRTYNEQFF TGTGCCAGCAGCAGCCGGGACAGGACCTACAATGAGCAGTTCTTC
14 TRBJ1-5 - many TRBV3-1 CASSSRGLNQPQHF TGTGCCAGCAGCTCCAGGGGCCTCAATCAGCCCCAGCATTTT
13 TRBJ1-5 - many TRBV2 CASTVAFNQPQHF TGTGCCAGCACAGTCGCGTTCAATCAGCCCCAGCATTTT
15 TRBJ1-5 - - TRBV12-3/TRBV12-4 CASSSVGSGNQPQHF TGTGCCAGCAGTTCCGTTGGGTCTGGCAATCAGCCCCAGCATTTT
14 TRBJ1-3 - few TRBV4-1 CASSQVGSGNTIYF TGCGCCAGCAGCCAAGTGGGCTCTGGAAACACCATATATTTT
14 TRBJ2-7 TRBD2 many TRBV4-1 CASSQEAGAGPGNF TGCGCCAGCAGCCAAGAGGCGGGAGCGGGGCCAGGTAACTTC
14 TRBJ2-3 - many TRBV19 CASSIGSKVDTQYF TGTGCCAGTAGTATAGGGTCAAAGGTGGATACGCAGTATTTT
16 TRBJ1-4 TRBD1 few TRBV20-1 CSATGTASSDGEKLFF TGCAGTGCTACCGGGACAGCTTCATCAGATGGGGAAAAACTGTTTTTT
16 TRBJ2-1 TRBD2 - TRBV7-9 CASSLGLAGGMDEQFF TGTGCCAGCAGCTTAGGACTAGCGGGAGGAATGGATGAGCAGTTCTTC
15 TRBJ2-2 - once TRBV20-1 CSARGRVANTGELFF TGCAGTGCTAGAGGCAGGGTCGCGAACACCGGGGAGCTGTTTTTT
15 TRBJ1-1 - many TRBV3-1 CASSQRRRGDTEAFF TGTGCCAGCAGCCAAAGACGCAGGGGTGACACTGAAGCTTTCTTT
15 TRBJ2-5 TRBD2 many TRBV29-1 CSVTGTSGTTVAQYF TGCAGCGTTACCGGGACTAGCGGGACGACAGTCGCCCAGTACTTC
14 TRBJ2-3 TRBD2 - TRBV18 CASLPETSGRTQYF TGTGCCAGCTTACCTGAGACTAGCGGGAGGACGCAGTATTTT
14 TRBJ2-2 - many TRBV6-1 CASRGLANTGELFF TGTGCCAGCAGGGGGCTAGCAAACACCGGGGAGCTGTTTTTT
15 TRBJ2-3 TRBD2 few TRBV19 CASTSRGGSINTQYF TGTGCCAGTACTTCCCGCGGCGGGAGTATCAATACGCAGTATTTT
13 TRBJ2-7 - - TRBV29-1 CSVDAPPRYEQYF TGCAGCGTTGACGCTCCCCCCCGTTACGAGCAGTACTTC
14 TRBJ2-3 - - TRBV24-1 CATSDLDRTDTQYF TGTGCCACCAGTGACCTTGATCGCACAGATACGCAGTATTTT
14 TRBJ1-5 TRBD1 - TRBV2 CASRGGQGNQPQHF TGTGCCAGCAGGGGTGGACAGGGCAATCAGCCCCAGCATTTT
12 TRBJ2-7 TRBD1 - TRBV6-2/TRBV6-3 CASTRTGGEQYF TGTGCCAGCACTCGGACAGGTGGAGAGCAGTACTTC
11 TRBJ1-2 - few TRBV29-1 CSVGEEYGYTF TGCAGCGTGGGCGAAGAATATGGCTACACCTTC
15 TRBJ2-5 - - TRBV6-1 CASSGVLTSSETQYF TGTGCCAGCAGTGGGGTATTAACTAGCTCGGAGACCCAGTACTTC
16 TRBJ2-2 - - TRBV7-6 CASSSSPGTPTGELFF TGTGCCAGCAGCTCCAGCCCCGGGACACCCACCGGGGAGCTGTTTTTT
13 TRBJ1-2 - many TRBV7-9 CASSLDSIDGYTF TGTGCCAGCAGCTTAGATAGTATCGATGGCTACACCTTC
16 TRBJ2-7 - - TRBV2 CASSEALRGVAYEQYF TGTGCCAGCAGTGAAGCGCTTCGTGGGGTAGCCTACGAGCAGTACTTC
14 TRBJ2-2 - few TRBV4-2 CASSHGPSTGELFF TGTGCCAGCAGCCACGGACCGAGCACCGGGGAGCTGTTTTTT
16 TRBJ2-3 - many TRBV15 CATSPEATEGTDTQYF TGTGCCACCAGCCCAGAAGCCACGGAGGGGACAGATACGCAGTATTTT
14 TRBJ2-4 - - TRBV14 CASSLIGAKNIQYF TGTGCCAGCAGCCTTATCGGTGCCAAAAACATTCAGTACTTC
13 TRBJ2-5 TRBD2 many TRBV28 CASSGVAGETQYF TGTGCCAGCAGTGGTGTAGCGGGAGAGACCCAGTACTTC
13 TRBJ2-5 - - TRBV12-3/TRBV12-4 CASSPELGETQYF TGTGCCAGCAGTCCGGAGCTAGGAGAGACCCAGTACTTC
13 TRBJ1-5 - few TRBV6-2/TRBV6-3 CASSYTGYQPQHF TGTGCCAGCAGTTACACGGGGTATCAGCCCCAGCATTTT
12 TRBJ1-1 TRBD1 many TRBV12-3/TRBV12-4 CASTEGGPEAFF TGTGCCAGCACCGAAGGGGGCCCTGAAGCTTTCTTT
14 TRBJ2-1 - - TRBV20-1 CSARGSRGGNEQFF TGCAGTGCTAGAGGTTCCAGGGGGGGCAATGAGCAGTTCTTC
14 TRBJ1-1 - few TRBV2 CASSEARGGAEAFF TGTGCCAGCAGTGAAGCGAGGGGGGGAGCTGAAGCTTTCTTT
13 TRBJ1-1 - - TRBV6-5 CATDAGVNTEAFF TGTGCCACCGACGCCGGGGTGAACACTGAAGCTTTCTTT
18 TRBJ2-3 TRBD2 - TRBV28 CASSLKSGRDRPSDTQYF TGTGCCAGCAGTTTAAAAAGCGGGAGGGACCGGCCCTCGGATACGCAGTATTTT
14 TRBJ2-1 - - TRBV5-1 CASSLSQPYNEQFF TGCGCCAGCAGCTTGAGCCAACCCTACAATGAGCAGTTCTTC
15 TRBJ2-3 - - TRBV7-9 CASSLSGGQTDTQYF TGTGCCAGCAGCTTGAGTGGGGGCCAGACAGATACGCAGTATTTT
15 TRBJ2-1 - many TRBV7-9 CASSLRSLLYNEQFF TGTGCCAGCAGCTTAAGGTCTCTGCTCTACAATGAGCAGTTCTTC
17 TRBJ1-1 - - TRBV3-1 CASSEDGSRVGTGGAFF TGTGCCAGCAGTGAAGACGGCAGCAGGGTAGGGACGGGGGGAGCTTTCTTT
15 TRBJ1-2 TRBD1 - TRBV28 CASSSWTGGNYGYTF TGTGCCAGCAGTTCCTGGACAGGGGGGAACTATGGCTACACCTTC
14 TRBJ2-7 - - TRBV5-1 CASSLYTGSYEQYF TGCGCCAGCAGCTTGTACACGGGCTCCTACGAGCAGTACTTC
11 TRBJ2-2 - - TRBV11-2 CASSWGGELFF TGTGCCAGCAGCTGGGGCGGGGAGCTGTTTTTT
17 TRBJ1-2 TRBD1 - TRBV12-3/TRBV12-4 CASSLAGTGVAVYGYTF TGTGCCAGCAGTTTGGCGGGAACAGGGGTCGCTGTCTATGGCTACACCTTC
17 TRBJ2-1 TRBD2 - TRBV7-9 CASSLGPLAGAPYEQFF TGTGCCAGCAGCTTAGGCCCTCTAGCGGGGGCCCCCTATGAGCAGTTCTTC
16 TRBJ2-1 TRBD2 few TRBV18 CASSPPSRGAYNEQFF TGTGCCAGCTCACCACCGTCCCGGGGGGCCTACAATGAGCAGTTCTTC
13 TRBJ1-6 - many TRBV7-9 CASSSRGNSPLHF TGTGCCAGCAGCTCCAGGGGTAATTCACCCCTCCACTTT
15 TRBJ2-1 - few TRBV29-1 CSVEDPGGGYNEQFF TGCAGCGTTGAAGATCCGGGGGGCGGCTACAATGAGCAGTTCTTC
14 TRBJ2-5 - few TRBV7-3 CASSAEGPGWTQYF TGTGCCAGCAGCGCAGAGGGTCCAGGGTGGACCCAGTACTTC
15 TRBJ2-5 - few TRBV11-2 CASSLGGGKSETQYF TGTGCCAGCAGCTTAGGTGGGGGGAAGTCGGAGACCCAGTACTTC
15 TRBJ2-7 - many TRBV12-3/TRBV12-4 CASSKTGRGGREQYF TGTGCCAGCAGCAAAACGGGCAGGGGTGGAAGGGAGCAGTACTTC
15 TRBJ2-7 TRBD2 many TRBV11-1 CASSMGLGHDYEQYF TGTGCCAGCAGCATGGGACTAGGCCACGATTACGAGCAGTACTTC
13 TRBJ1-1 - - TRBV11-3 CASSPGGHTEAFF TGTGCCAGCAGCCCGGGGGGACACACTGAAGCTTTCTTT
13 TRBJ1-1 - many TRBV7-3 CASSLAIKTEAFF TGTGCCAGCAGCTTGGCAATTAAGACTGAAGCTTTCTTT
16 TRBJ2-1 - - TRBV4-1 CASSQAERSSYNEQFF TGCGCCAGCAGCCAAGCCGAGCGGAGCTCCTACAATGAGCAGTTCTTC
14 TRBJ2-2 TRBD2 - TRBV9 CASSASGGAGELFF TGTGCCAGCAGCGCTAGCGGGGGGGCCGGGGAGCTGTTTTTT